This entry features one TCR beta chain sequence. As yet, its antigen is unknown. The sample comes from a study of read filtering for tumor transcriptome and immune sequencing. Findings of the study overall: RNA-seq captured clonotypes less deeply and reliably than IR-seq.

The CDR3 loop spans 14 amino acids. V was clipped by 10 bases and J by 7 bases, with 17 bases between them. The germline V gene has CDR1 MNHEY and CDR2 SVGAGI. Bone marrow was sampled from every patient at the time of active disease. From about 400 ng of RNA, a library with molecular barcoded alpha/delta and beta/gamma adaptors was made. TCRdb redid the calling of the reads with MiXCR, one entry per CDR3 protein. The repertoire holds 100,000 to 150,000 distinct CDR3 sequences, with under 15% as singletons. This chain joins TRBV6-5 and TRBJ1-6, with a tentative D call TRBD1 (5 bases). The clonotype was recovered from a donor aged 40 or older with multiple myeloma. Input material: a population of CD138-negative cells sorted from bone marrow. Written as DNA, the CDR3 is TGTGCCACCACGGAACGAGACAGAAATTCACCCCTCCACTTT. Its translation: CATTERDRNSPLHF.